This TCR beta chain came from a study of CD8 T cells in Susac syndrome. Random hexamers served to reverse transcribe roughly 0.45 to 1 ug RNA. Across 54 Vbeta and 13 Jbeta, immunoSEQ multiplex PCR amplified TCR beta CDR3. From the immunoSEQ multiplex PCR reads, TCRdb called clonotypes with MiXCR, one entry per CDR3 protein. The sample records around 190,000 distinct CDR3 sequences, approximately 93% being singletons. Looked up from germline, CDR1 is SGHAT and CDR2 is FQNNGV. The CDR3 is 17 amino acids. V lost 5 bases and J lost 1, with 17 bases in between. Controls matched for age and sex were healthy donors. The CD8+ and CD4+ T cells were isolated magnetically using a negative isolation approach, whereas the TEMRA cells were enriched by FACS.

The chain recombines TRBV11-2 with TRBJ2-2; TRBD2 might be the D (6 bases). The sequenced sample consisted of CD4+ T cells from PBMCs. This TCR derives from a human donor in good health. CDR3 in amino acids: CASSPNRGSGNTGELFF. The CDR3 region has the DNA TGTGCCAGCAGCCCCAATCGGGGGTCGGGGAACACCGGGGAGCTGTTTTTT.